Below, 26 T cell receptor beta chains from the same sample are listed, as sequenced in a study of tumor and adjacent non-tumor tissue in lung cancer. TCRbeta libraries were built with three rounds of nested PCR, modified from ARM-PCR. TCRdb called the multiplex PCR reads again in MiXCR, with one record for every CDR3 protein. The data contain about 93,000 distinct CDR3 sequences, about 67% of them singletons. This sample's RNA came from whole unsorted tissue. The sequenced material came from lung tumor tissue. These TCRs come from a man aged 60 to 69 with non-small cell lung cancer.

For this clonotype: One junction end disagrees with the germline gene, perhaps due to a read error. This rearrangement joins TRBV4-2 to TRBJ2-4, with 7 bases identical to TRBD2. CDR3 length equals 19 residues. The V gene's germline CDR1 is LGHNA and CDR2 YNFKEQ. This CDR3 reads CASSQAQASGSLAKDTQYF. CDR3 bases: TGTGCCAGTAGCCAAGCGCAGGCTAGCGGATCGTTAGCCAAAGACACTCAGTACTTC.

As regards this clonotype: A much larger clone is a single base away; this may be a read error. This chain links TRBV6-5 with TRBJ2-3, with D hard to call. CDR3 size: 15 residues. Germline CDR1 MNHEY, CDR2 SVGAGI. The CDR3 loop is CASSYSPESIDTQYF. The DNA of the CDR3 is TGTGCCAGCAGTTACTCGCCGGAGAGCATAGATACGCAGTATTTT.

For this clonotype: Mismatch with germline at one junction end may stem from a read error. The chain employs TRBV27 and TRBJ2-1; D is possibly TRBD1 (5 bases). The CDR3 extends over 19 amino acids. The germline gives CDR1 MNHEY, CDR2 SMNVEV (reference sequence). The CDR3 here is CASSPYPLSTVSSYNEQFF. The CDR3 bases are TGTGCCAGCAGTCCCTACCCTCTTTCGACAGTTTCCTCCTATAATGAGCAGTTCTTC.

A remark on this clonotype: With a much larger clone just one base away, this may be a read error. The genes are TRBV6-5 and TRBJ2-3, with a weak D call TRBD1 (6 bases). V lost 2 bases, J lost 2 bases, and 17 bases lay in between. Germline-derived CDR1 and CDR2 are MNHEY and SVGAGI. The CDR3 extends over 17 amino acids. CDR3 sequence reads: CASSYVGVRQDTDTQYF. CDR3 nucleotide sequence: TGTGCCAGCAGTTACGTGGGGGTAAGACAGGACACAGATACGCAGTATTTT.

A remark on this clonotype: Since a much larger clone is just one base distant, this may be a read error. This likely comes from a read error, as the CDR3 has no conserved phenylalanine or tryptophan at its end. V usage is TRBV28 and J usage is TRBJ2-5; the D is unclear. In germline, CDR1 is MDHEN, CDR2 SYDVKM. The CDR3 extends over 10 amino acids. The germline V and J ends were trimmed by 5 bases and 5 bases, with 3 bases remaining between them. CDR3: CASSRETQYL. CDR3 DNA sequence: TGTGCCAGCAGTAGGGAGACCCAGTACTTA.

Worth noting for this clonotype: This may come from a read error, since a much larger clone is one base off. The chain links TRBV6-2 or TRBV6-3 to TRBJ2-7, with D tentatively TRBD2 (6 bases). The CDR3 extends over 16 amino acids. Germline CDR1 reads MNHEY; CDR2 reads SVGEGT. Here the CDR3 DNA reads TGTACCAGTTCGAATGCCGGGACTCCGAGCTCCTACGAGCAGTACTTC. Its translation: CTSSNAGTPSSYEQYF.

This clonotype has just a few counts. The J gene is TRBJ1-1, the V gene TRBV20-1; a possible D gene is TRBD1 (6 bases). Trimming removed 0 bases at V and 4 bases at J, with 15 bases between. This CDR3 is 15 amino acids long. Germline CDR1 reads DFQATT; CDR2 reads SNEGSKA (reference sequence). The CDR3 nucleotides read TGCAGTGCTAGAGAGAACCAGGGGTTTGTCACTGAAGCTTTCTTT. As protein: CSARENQGFVTEAFF.

As concerns this clonotype: Without the conserved terminal phenylalanine or tryptophan, this CDR3 likely stems from a read error. In DNA, the CDR3 is TGTGCCAGCGGCCACGGGACTAGCGGGAGACATGAGCAGTTCCTC. It is translated as CASGHGTSGRHEQFL. The J gene is TRBJ2-1, the V gene TRBV11-3; TRBD2 matches at 14 bases. The germline V gene encodes CDR1 SGHNT and CDR2 YENEEA. The V and J ends lost 8 bases and 8 bases, in that order; junction bases with no gene match: 8. The CDR3 contains 15 residues.

This clonotype was counted between two and nine times. Likely a read error: the CDR3 ends without its conserved phenylalanine or tryptophan. The chain recombines TRBV6-1 with TRBJ2-1; a possible D gene is TRBD2 (6 bases). This CDR3 has 17 amino acids. Germline CDR1 and CDR2: MNHNS and SASEGT. The CDR3 sequence is CVSSEMAGGGSYNEQFL. The CDR3 DNA follows: TGTGTCAGCAGTGAGATGGCCGGGGGTGGCTCCTACAATGAGCAGTTCCTC.

Ten or more counts support this clonotype. The rearrangement joins TRBV11-2 to TRBJ2-4; no definite D call. Germline-derived CDR1 and CDR2 are SGHAT and FQNNGV. The germline V and J ends were trimmed by 2 bases and 0 bases, with 14 bases remaining between them. The CDR3 contains 17 residues. CDR3 loop: CASSLCSQPLAKNIQYF. In DNA, the CDR3 is TGTGCCAGCAGCTTATGTAGTCAACCACTAGCCAAAAACATTCAGTACTTC. The entire variable domain, with the rest obtained from reference TRBV11-2 and TRBJ2-4, is as follows: EAGVAQSPRYKIIEKRQSVAFWCNPISGHATLYWYQQILGQGPKLLIQFQNNGVVDDSQLPKDRFSAERLKGVDSTLKIQPAKLEDSAVYLCASSLCSQPLAKNIQYFGAGTRLSVL.

This chain uses TRBV11-2 with TRBJ2-1; D is unresolved. The germline V and J ends were trimmed by 2 bases and 6 bases, with 17 bases remaining between them. The germline V gene encodes CDR1 SGHAT and CDR2 FQNNGV. The CDR3 runs 16 residues. CDR3 in amino acids: CASSLSTGMPCNEQFF. As DNA, the CDR3 is TGTGCCAGCAGCTTATCGACGGGTATGCCATGCAATGAGCAGTTCTTC.

This clonotype appeared once. A much larger clone is a single base away; this may be a read error. The chain carries TRBV7-9 and TRBJ2-7; TRBD2 matches 9 bases. The CDR3 length is 18 residues. Germline loops: CDR1 SEHNR, CDR2 FQNEAQ (reference sequence). V lost 1 base to trimming and J lost 0 bases; unmatched junction nucleotides: 10. CDR3 sequence (DNA): TGTGCCAGCAGCTTAGTCGGGTCTAGCGGGAAAAGCTCCTACGAGCAGTACTTC. The encoded protein is CASSLVGSSGKSSYEQYF. Filled out from reference TRBV7-9 and TRBJ2-7, the complete variable domain reads DTGVSQNPRHKITKRGQNVTFRCDPISEHNRLYWYRQTLGQGPEFLTYFQNEAQLEKSRLLSDRFSAERPKGSFSTLEIQRTEQGDSAMYLCASSLVGSSGKSSYEQYFGPGTRLTVT.

Comments on this clonotype: Since no conserved phenylalanine or tryptophan closes the CDR3, a read error is the likely cause. The CDR3 nucleotides are TGTGCCAGCAGCCAAGATCTGGCAGGGGTGACTGAAGCTTTCTCT. It codes for CASSQDLAGVTEAFS. The rearrangement links TRBV4-3 to TRBJ1-1, with TRBD1 as a possible D gene (6 bases). The V gene's germline CDR1 is LGHNA and CDR2 YSLEER. The CDR3 is 15 residues long.

Concerning this clonotype itself: A junction boundary mismatches the germline segment, possibly from a read error. V usage is TRBV4-3 and J usage is TRBJ2-2, with 14 bases aligning to TRBD2. Germline V gene lookup returns CDR1 LGHNA and CDR2 YSLEER. This CDR3 region has 16 residues. The CDR3 DNA follows: TGCGCCAGAGAGGGACTAGCGGGGGATTACTCCGGGGAGCTGGTTTTT. Its protein product is CAREGLAGDYSGELVF.

This clonotype was observed a handful of times. This may stem from a read error, because a much larger clone lies one nucleotide away. This chain connects TRBV5-1 to TRBJ1-4; D uncertain. Trimming stripped 5 bases from V and 3 bases from J, with 11 bases between. The CDR3 runs 14 residues. Per germline, CDR1 SGHRS and CDR2 YFSETQ. The CDR3, as DNA: TGCGCCAGCAGTTTATCTGGGGCTAATGAAAAACTGTTTTTT. This sequence encodes CASSLSGANEKLFF.

Worth noting for this clonotype: A much larger clone differs from this one at a single base, so this may be a read error. V is TRBV6-2 or TRBV6-3 and J is TRBJ1-2, with TRBD1 matching 7 bases. Germline V gene sequence: CDR1 MNHEY, CDR2 SVGEGT. The CDR3 loop spans 15 amino acids. V was pared by 11 bases and J by 1 base, with 13 bases of the junction left unmatched. This CDR3 reads CAGTKGQQSNYGYTF. In nucleotides, the CDR3 is TGTGCCGGCACCAAGGGACAGCAGAGTAACTATGGCTACACCTTC.

As for this clonotype: Germline and junction disagree at one end, which may indicate a read error. J is TRBJ1-6 and V is TRBV6-6; 7 nucleotides match TRBD1. CDR1 MNHNY and CDR2 SVGAGI come from the germline V gene (reference sequence). This CDR3 comprises 17 residues. The CDR3 sequence: CASIYPIRQGGYSSLHF. CDR3 sequence (DNA): TGTGCCAGTATTTACCCCATCCGACAGGGTGGTTATTCATCCCTCCACTTT.

This clonotype has a handful of counts. This may be a read error, as it is one base from a much larger clone. The V gene is TRBV7-9, the J gene TRBJ2-3; 10 bases agree with TRBD1. CDR1 SEHNR and CDR2 FQNEAQ come from the germline V gene (reference sequence). The CDR3 runs to 15 residues. This CDR3 is CASSPGQGVTVTQYF. DNA of the CDR3: TGTGCCAGCAGCCCAGGACAGGGGGTCACAGTTACGCAGTATTTT.

As regards this clonotype: Just one base apart from a much larger clone, this may be a read error. The rearrangement joins TRBV28 to TRBJ2-7; 9 bases line up with TRBD2. CDR1 is MDHEN and CDR2 is SYDVKM in the germline V gene. CDR3 length: 14 residues. CDR3 protein: CACRYSGRLYEQYF. CDR3 nucleotides: TGTGCCTGCAGGTATAGCGGGAGACTCTACGAGCAGTACTTC.

This clonotype was counted many times. The chain carries TRBV7-9 and TRBJ2-3, with TRBD2 matching 15 bases. CDR1 and CDR2 from the germline V gene are SEHNR and FQNEAQ (reference sequence). V lost 3 bases and J lost 4; bases outside the gene matches: 2. There are 16 residues in the CDR3. The CDR3 DNA sequence: TGTGCCAGCAGCTTCGGACTAGCGGGAGGGTCAGATACGCAGTATTTT. Translation: CASSFGLAGGSDTQYF.

The count of this clonotype is one. This chain joins TRBV2 and TRBJ1-2; TRBD1 is a possible D gene (6 bases). The germline V gene encodes CDR1 SNHLY and CDR2 FYNNEI. The CDR3 runs 14 residues. Trimming removed 8 bases from V and 4 bases from J, with 17 bases in between. Here the CDR3 reads CASGTGHGLYGYTF. CDR3 sequence (DNA): TGTGCCAGCGGTACGGGACATGGTCTCTATGGCTACACCTTC.

This clonotype was detected only a few times. V gene TRBV6-1 combines with J gene TRBJ1-2; possible D gene TRBD1, 6 bases. V lost 9 bases to trimming and J lost 0 bases, with 17 bases between them. CDR1 is MNHNS and CDR2 is SASEGT in the germline V gene. This CDR3 spans 15 amino acids. The CDR3 spells CASNSRGGSNYGYTF. The CDR3 DNA follows: TGTGCCAGTAATTCAAGGGGGGGCTCTAACTATGGCTACACCTTC.

About this clonotype itself: This CDR3 fails to terminate in the conserved phenylalanine or tryptophan, so it likely reflects a read error. CDR3 sequence: CAIRRITTSTEQFI. The CDR3 nucleotides are TGTGCCATCAGACGGATTACTACGTCTACTGAGCAGTTCATC. The rearrangement joins TRBV11-3 to TRBJ2-1, with D hard to call. The length of the CDR3 is 14 residues. The germline V gene has CDR1 SGHNT and CDR2 YENEEA. Trimming left V 10 bases short and J 9 bases short, with 22 bases between.

This chain links TRBV11-1 with TRBJ2-3, with D perhaps assigned TRBD1 or TRBD2 (6 bases each). The CDR3 is made up of 16 amino acids. The germline CDR1 and CDR2 sequences are SGHAT and FQDESV (reference sequence). Trimming removed 3 bases at V and 11 bases at J, with 24 bases between. CDR3 residues: CASSFVPGARGNRQYF. CDR3 in DNA: TGTGCCAGCAGCTTTGTCCCGGGGGCCAGGGGAAATAGGCAGTATTTT.

This clonotype has ten or more counts. This rearrangement joins TRBV29-1 to TRBJ1-2; 7 nucleotides align to TRBD1. CDR3 length equals 11 residues. V lost 4 bases, J lost 8 bases, and 4 bases stayed unmatched. Germline lookup yields CDR1 SQVTM and CDR2 ANQGSEA. CDR3 in DNA: TGCAGCGTTGGGGAGGGGGCAGGCTACACCTTC. Protein: CSVGEGAGYTF.

For this clonotype: This clone may be a read error of a much larger clone one base away. This chain joins TRBV12-3 or TRBV12-4 and TRBJ2-1; TRBD2 matches at 7 bases. This CDR3 spans 17 amino acids. The DNA of the CDR3 is TGTGCCAGCAGTTCAACGAGACTAGCCAGCTCCTACGATGAGCAGTTCTTC. The encoded protein is CASSSTRLASSYDEQFF.